The clone carrying this T cell receptor (beta chain) was counted only a few times. As yet, its antigen is unknown. The source of the sample is a study of cytomegalovirus exposure and HLA in healthy donors. CDR1 and CDR2 (germline): SGHRS, YFSETQ. V was trimmed by 0 bases and J by 0 bases, leaving 10 bases between them. The CDR3 consists of 16 residues. PCR used 60 Vbeta primers and 13 Jbeta primers. Produced via immunoSEQ multiplex PCR; TCRdb's table is partial and in-frame only. The sample consists of over 130,000 clones, more than 60% of them appearing once. Findings and limits, study-wide: Some TCR beta chains (around 180 of them) were listed as cytomegalovirus-associated. In an earlier analysis, about 87% or about 30%: the productive usage of most TCR beta V segments. Later, TCR association rates were found to vary by HLA locus, highest for DRB1 and lowest for HLA-C.

The chain joins TRBV5-1 to TRBJ2-1, with D maybe TRBD1 (6 bases). The specimen sequenced was PBMCs. This receptor was obtained from an older woman in good health and CMV-seronegative. The CDR3 loop reads CASSLEGHPSYNEQFF. CDR3 DNA: TGCGCCAGCAGCTTGGAGGGACATCCCTCCTACAATGAGCAGTTCTTC.